The 3 T cell receptor beta chains below all came from one sample that was sequenced in a study of shared clonotypes between healthy human individuals. Repertoires were generated with immunoSEQ multiplex PCR, while TCRdb's copy carries only in-frame clones and drops some. The sample carries about 2.4 million clones, 93% recorded once. Sequenced: naive CD4+ T cells from PBMCs. Subset in this sample: CD45RA+ positively selected. Receptors were obtained from a man in his late teens or twenties in good health. Some clones in this sample may be carry-over from other donors' samples.

This clone was picked up one time. The CDR3 DNA follows: TGTGCCAGCAGCCGACTGGGTCGGGGAGCGGCAGATACGCAGTATTTT. Its protein is CASSRLGRGAADTQYF. The chain uses TRBV7-3 and TRBJ2-3; D is perhaps TRBD2 (5 bases). This CDR3 region has 16 residues. The V gene's germline CDR1 is SGHTA and CDR2 FQGTGA. V lost 5 bases to trimming and J lost 4 bases, with 19 bases between them.

The chain carries TRBV7-8 and TRBJ2-1, with D possibly TRBD1 on 5 matching bases. This CDR3 contains 16 residues. Between the trimmed V and J ends, which lost 8 bases and 6 bases, there was a span of 23 bases. CDR1 and CDR2 from the germline V gene are SGHVS and FQNEAQ. CDR3 residues: CASGQGAARSLNEQFF. The CDR3 bases are TGTGCCAGCGGCCAAGGGGCTGCCCGTAGTCTCAATGAGCAGTTCTTC. Full variable domain (missing parts from reference TRBV7-8 and TRBJ2-1): GAGVSQSPRYKVAKRGQDVALRCDPISGHVSLFWYQQALGQGPEFLTYFQNEAQLDKSGLPSDRFFAERPEGSVSTLKIQRTQQEDSAVYLCASGQGAARSLNEQFFGPGTRLTVL.

This clone was seen just once. J is TRBJ2-7 and V is TRBV5-6; D may be TRBD1 or TRBD2 (5 bases each). This CDR3 has 12 amino acids. V was clipped by 5 bases and J by 3 bases, with 9 bases between them. The germline V gene has CDR1 SGHDT and CDR2 YYEEEE. CDR3 nucleotides: TGTGCCAGCAGTCGGGACCTCTACGAGCAGTACTTC. This gives the protein CASSRDLYEQYF.